One T cell receptor (beta chain) is described in this entry. Its antigen remains unknown. The source of the sample is a study of somatic mutations in cytotoxic T cells in rheumatoid arthritis. Overall study: Sorted by flow to nearly 100% purity were some V beta antibody-stained T-cell populations, including V beta1+ cells sequenced for TCRB. Whole-study findings and limits: Nobody knew which antigens the expanded CD8+ clones targeted. Among 65 to 75 patients, about 8 showed a largest CD8+ clone that surpassed 20% of CD8+ cells. Nobody adjusted the slight TRBV07 underrepresentation in rheumatoid arthritis patients for multiple comparisons.

CDR1 MDHEN and CDR2 SYDVKM come from the germline V gene. V was trimmed by 5 bases and J by 6 bases, leaving 16 bases between them. The CDR3 consists of 14 residues. Assay: immunoSEQ multiplex PCR; the TCRdb copy retains only in-frame clones and omits some. The table shows about 9,000 clones, with 79% occurring only once. The sequence was collected from an adult with rheumatoid arthritis. This rearrangement joins TRBV28 to TRBJ1-2; no reliable D call. The sequenced material came from CD8+ T cells sorted from blood. The CDR3 sequence: CASSPRVGRDGYTF. CDR3 nucleotide sequence: TGTGCCAGCAGTCCCCGGGTAGGGAGGGATGGCTACACCTTC.